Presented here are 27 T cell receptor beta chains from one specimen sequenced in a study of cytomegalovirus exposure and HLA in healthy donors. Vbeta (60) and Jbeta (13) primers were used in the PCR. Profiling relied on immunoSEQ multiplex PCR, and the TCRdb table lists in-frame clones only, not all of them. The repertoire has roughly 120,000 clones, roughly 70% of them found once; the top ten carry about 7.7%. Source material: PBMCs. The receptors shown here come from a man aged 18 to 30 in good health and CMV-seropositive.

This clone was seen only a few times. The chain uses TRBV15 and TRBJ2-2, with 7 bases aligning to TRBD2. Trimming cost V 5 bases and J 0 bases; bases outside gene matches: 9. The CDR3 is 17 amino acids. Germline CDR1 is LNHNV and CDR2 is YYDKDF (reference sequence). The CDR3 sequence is CATSPRGVPTNTGELFF. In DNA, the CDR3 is TGTGCCACCAGCCCCCGGGGGGTACCTACGAACACCGGGGAGCTGTTTTTT.

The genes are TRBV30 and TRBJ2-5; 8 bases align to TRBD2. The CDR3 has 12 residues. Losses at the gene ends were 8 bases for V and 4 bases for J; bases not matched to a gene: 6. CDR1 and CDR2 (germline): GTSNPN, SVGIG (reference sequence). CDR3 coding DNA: TGTGCCCGCGGGGGGAAGGGAGAGACCCAGTACTTC. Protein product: CARGGKGETQYF.

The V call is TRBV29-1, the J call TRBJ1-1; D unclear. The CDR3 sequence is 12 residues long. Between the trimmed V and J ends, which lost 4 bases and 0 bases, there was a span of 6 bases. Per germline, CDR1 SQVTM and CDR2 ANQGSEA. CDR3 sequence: CSVVTVNTEAFF. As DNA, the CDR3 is TGCAGCGTTGTAACAGTGAACACTGAAGCTTTCTTT.

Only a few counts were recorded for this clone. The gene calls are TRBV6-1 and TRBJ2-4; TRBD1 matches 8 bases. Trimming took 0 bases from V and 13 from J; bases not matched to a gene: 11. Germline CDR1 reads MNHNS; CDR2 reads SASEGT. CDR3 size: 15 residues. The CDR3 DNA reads TGTGCCAGCAGTGAAGCGGTTACCAGGGGGCTCGCCCAGTACTTC. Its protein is CASSEAVTRGLAQYF.

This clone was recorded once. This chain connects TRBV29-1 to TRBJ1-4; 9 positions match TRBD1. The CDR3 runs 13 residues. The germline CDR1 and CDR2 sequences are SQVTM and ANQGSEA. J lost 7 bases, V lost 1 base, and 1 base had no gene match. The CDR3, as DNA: TGCAGCGTTGAAGGGGACAGGGCTGAAAAACTGTTTTTT. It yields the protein CSVEGDRAEKLFF. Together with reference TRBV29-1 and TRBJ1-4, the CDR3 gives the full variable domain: SAVISQKPSRDICQRGTSLTIQCQVDSQVTMMFWYRQQPGQSLTLIATANQGSEATYESGFVIDKFPISRPNLTFSTLTVSNMSPEDSSIYLCSVEGDRAEKLFFGSGTQLSVL.

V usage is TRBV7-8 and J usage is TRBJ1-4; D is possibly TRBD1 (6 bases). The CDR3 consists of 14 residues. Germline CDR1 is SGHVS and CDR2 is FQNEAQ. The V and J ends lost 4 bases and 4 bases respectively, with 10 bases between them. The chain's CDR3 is CASSSPGHNEKLFF. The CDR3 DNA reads TGTGCCAGCAGCTCACCGGGACATAATGAAAAACTGTTTTTT.

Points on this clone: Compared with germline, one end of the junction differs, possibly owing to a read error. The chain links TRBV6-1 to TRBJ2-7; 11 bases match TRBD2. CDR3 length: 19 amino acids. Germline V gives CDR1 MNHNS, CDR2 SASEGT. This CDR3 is CANSEAPLQTSGDPYEQYF. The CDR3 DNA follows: TGTGCCAACAGTGAAGCCCCCTTGCAGACTAGCGGGGATCCTTACGAGCAGTACTTC.

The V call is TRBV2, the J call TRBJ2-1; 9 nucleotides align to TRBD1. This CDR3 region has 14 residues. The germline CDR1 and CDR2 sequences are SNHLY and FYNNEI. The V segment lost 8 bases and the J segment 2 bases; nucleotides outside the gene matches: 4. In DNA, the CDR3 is TGTGCCAGCCCGGGACAGGGAGCCTACAATGAGCAGTTCTTC. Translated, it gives CASPGQGAYNEQFF.

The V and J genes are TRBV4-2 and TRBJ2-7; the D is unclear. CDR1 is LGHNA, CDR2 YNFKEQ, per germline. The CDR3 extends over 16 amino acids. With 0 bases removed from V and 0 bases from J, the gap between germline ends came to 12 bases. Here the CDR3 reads CASSQDLSSASYEQYV. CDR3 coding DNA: TGTGCCAGCAGCCAAGATCTTAGCAGCGCCTCCTACGAGCAGTACGTC.

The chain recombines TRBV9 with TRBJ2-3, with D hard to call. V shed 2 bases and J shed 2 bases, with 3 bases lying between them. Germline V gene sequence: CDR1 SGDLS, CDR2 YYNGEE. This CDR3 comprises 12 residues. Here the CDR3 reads CASSVYTDTQYF. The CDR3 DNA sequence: TGTGCCAGCAGCGTCTACACAGATACGCAGTATTTT.

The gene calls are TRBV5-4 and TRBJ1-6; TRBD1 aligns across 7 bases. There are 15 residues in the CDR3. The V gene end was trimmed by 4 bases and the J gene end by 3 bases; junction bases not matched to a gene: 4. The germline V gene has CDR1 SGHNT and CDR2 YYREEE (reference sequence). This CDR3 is CASSATGNYNSPLHF. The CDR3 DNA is TGTGCCAGCAGCGCGACAGGGAACTATAATTCACCCCTCCACTTT.

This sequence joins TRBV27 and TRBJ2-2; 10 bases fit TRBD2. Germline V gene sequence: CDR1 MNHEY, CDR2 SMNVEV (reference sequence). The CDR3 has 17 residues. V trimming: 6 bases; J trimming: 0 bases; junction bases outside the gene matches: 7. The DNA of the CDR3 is TGTGCCAGCAGGTCAGCGGGGGGGGCCGCGAACACCGGGGAGCTGTTTTTT. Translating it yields CASRSAGGAANTGELFF.

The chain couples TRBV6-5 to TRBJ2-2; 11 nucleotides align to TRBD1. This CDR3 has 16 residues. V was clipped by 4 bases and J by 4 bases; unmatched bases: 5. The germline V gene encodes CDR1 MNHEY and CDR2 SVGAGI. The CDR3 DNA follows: TGTGCCAGCAGTTCGACCGGGACAGGGGGCACCGGGGAGCTGTTTTTT. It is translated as CASSSTGTGGTGELFF.

This CDR3 reads CASSVLGGTSTDTQYF. CDR3 DNA sequence: TGCGCCAGCAGTGTCCTCGGCGGTACCAGCACAGATACGCAGTATTTT. This sequence joins TRBV10-2 and TRBJ2-3; D is undetermined. This CDR3 has 16 residues. Germline lookup yields CDR1 WSHSY and CDR2 SAAADI. V lost 4 bases and J lost 0, with 14 bases in between.

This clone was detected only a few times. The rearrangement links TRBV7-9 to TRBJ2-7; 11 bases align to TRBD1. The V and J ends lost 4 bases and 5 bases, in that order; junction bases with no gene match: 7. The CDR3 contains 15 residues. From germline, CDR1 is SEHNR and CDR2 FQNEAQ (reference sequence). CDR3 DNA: TGTGCCAGCAGCTCGGCCGGGACAGGGGGGAACGAGCAGTACTTC. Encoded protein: CASSSAGTGGNEQYF. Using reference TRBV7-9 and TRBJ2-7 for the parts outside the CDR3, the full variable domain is DTGVSQNPRHKITKRGQNVTFRCDPISEHNRLYWYRQTLGQGPEFLTYFQNEAQLEKSRLLSDRFSAERPKGSFSTLEIQRTEQGDSAMYLCASSSAGTGGNEQYFGPGTRLTVT.

The CDR3 nucleotides read TGTGCCAGTAGACCGGACAGGGGGCGTGTGAACACTGAAGCTTTCTTT. It yields the protein CASRPDRGRVNTEAFF. The chain recombines TRBV19 with TRBJ1-1, with 11 bases matching TRBD1. The V gene's germline CDR1 is LNHDA and CDR2 SQIVND (reference sequence). V shed 6 bases and J 0 bases; nucleotides not matched to a gene: 6. The CDR3 runs 16 residues.

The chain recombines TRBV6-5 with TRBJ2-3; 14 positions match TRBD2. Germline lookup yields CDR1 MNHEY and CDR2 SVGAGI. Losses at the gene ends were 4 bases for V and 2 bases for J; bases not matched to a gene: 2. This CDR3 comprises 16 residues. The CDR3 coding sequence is TGTGCCAGCAGTTGGGGACTAGCGGGGGACACAGATACGCAGTATTTT. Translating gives CASSWGLAGDTDTQYF.

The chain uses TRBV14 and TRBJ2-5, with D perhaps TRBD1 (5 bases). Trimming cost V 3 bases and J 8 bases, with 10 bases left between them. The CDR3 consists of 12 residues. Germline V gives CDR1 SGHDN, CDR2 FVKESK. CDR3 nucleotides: TGTGCCAGCAGCCACTCACAGGCCACCCAGTACTTC. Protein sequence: CASSHSQATQYF. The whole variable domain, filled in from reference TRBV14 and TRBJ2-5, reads EAGVTQFPSHSVIEKGQTVTLRCDPISGHDNLYWYRRVMGKEIKFLLHFVKESKQDESGMPNNRFLAERTGGTYSTLKVQPAELEDSGVYFCASSHSQATQYFGPGTRLLVL.

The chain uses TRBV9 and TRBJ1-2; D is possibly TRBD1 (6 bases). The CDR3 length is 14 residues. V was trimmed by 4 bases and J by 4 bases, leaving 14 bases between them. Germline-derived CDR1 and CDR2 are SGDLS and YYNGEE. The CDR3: CASSKDTGIYGYTF. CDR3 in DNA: TGTGCCAGCAGCAAGGATACAGGGATCTATGGCTACACCTTC.

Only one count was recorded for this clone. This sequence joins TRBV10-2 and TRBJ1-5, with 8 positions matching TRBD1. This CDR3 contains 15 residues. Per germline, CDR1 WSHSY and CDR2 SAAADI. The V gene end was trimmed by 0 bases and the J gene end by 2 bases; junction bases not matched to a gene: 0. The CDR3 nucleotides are TGCGCCAGCAGTGAGTCGACAGGGGGCAATCAGCCCCAGCATTTT. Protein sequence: CASSESTGGNQPQHF.

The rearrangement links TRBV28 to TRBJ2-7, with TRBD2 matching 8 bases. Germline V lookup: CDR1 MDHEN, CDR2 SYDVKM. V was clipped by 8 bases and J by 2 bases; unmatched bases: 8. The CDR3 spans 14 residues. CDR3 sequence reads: CASFPGGNTYEQYF. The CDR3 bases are TGTGCCAGCTTCCCGGGAGGGAACACCTACGAGCAGTACTTC. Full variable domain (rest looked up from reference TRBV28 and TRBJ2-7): DVKVTQSSRYLVKRTGEKVFLECVQDMDHENMFWYRQDPGLGLRLIYFSYDVKMKEKGDIPEGYSVSREKKERFSLILESASTNQTSMYLCASFPGGNTYEQYFGPGTRLTVT.

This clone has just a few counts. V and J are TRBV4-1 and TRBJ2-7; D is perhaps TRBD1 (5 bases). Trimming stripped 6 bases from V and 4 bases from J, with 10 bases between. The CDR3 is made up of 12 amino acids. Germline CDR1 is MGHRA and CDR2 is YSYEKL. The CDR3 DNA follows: TGCGCCAGCAGAGGGGAAGGTTACGAGCAGTACTTC. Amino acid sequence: CASRGEGYEQYF.

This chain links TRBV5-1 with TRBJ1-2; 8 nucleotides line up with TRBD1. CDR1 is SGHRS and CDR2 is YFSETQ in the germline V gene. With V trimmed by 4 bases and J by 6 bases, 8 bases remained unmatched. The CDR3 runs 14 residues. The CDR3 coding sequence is TGCGCCAGCAGCGCCCGGACAGGGCAGGATGGCTACACCTTC. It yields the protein CASSARTGQDGYTF.

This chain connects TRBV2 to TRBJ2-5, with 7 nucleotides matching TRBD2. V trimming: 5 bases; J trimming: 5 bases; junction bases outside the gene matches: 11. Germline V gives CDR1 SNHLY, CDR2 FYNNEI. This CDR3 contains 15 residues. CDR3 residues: CASSPRIGAGETQYF. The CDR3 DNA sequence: TGTGCCAGCAGTCCTCGAATCGGAGCGGGGGAGACCCAGTACTTC. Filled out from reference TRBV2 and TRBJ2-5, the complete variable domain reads EPEVTQTPSHQVTQMGQEVILRCVPISNHLYFYWYRQILGQKVEFLVSFYNNEISEKSEIFDDQFSVERPDGSNFTLKIRSTKLEDSAMYFCASSPRIGAGETQYFGPGTRLLVL.

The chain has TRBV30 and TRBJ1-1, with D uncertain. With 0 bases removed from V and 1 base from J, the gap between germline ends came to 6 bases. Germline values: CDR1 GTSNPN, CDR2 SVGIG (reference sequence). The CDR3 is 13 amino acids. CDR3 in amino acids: CAWSVSRNTEAFF. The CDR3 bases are TGTGCCTGGAGTGTTTCGCGGAACACTGAAGCTTTCTTT.

This CDR3 is CASSTAGIEQYF. The CDR3 DNA sequence: TGTGCCAGCAGCACCGCGGGGATCGAGCAGTACTTC. The V and J genes are TRBV6-5 and TRBJ2-7; tentative D call: TRBD2 (6 bases). V gave up 6 bases and J gave up 6 bases, with 12 bases separating them. Germline V gene sequence: CDR1 MNHEY, CDR2 SVGAGI. The CDR3 runs to 12 residues.

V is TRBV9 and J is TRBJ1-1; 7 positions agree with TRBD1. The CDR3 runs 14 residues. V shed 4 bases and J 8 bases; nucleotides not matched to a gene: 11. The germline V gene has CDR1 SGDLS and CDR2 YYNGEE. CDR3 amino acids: CASSPRQGVTEAFF. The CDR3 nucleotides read TGTGCCAGCAGCCCCCGACAGGGTGTGACCGAAGCTTTCTTT.